This T cell receptor (beta chain) was profiled in a study of blood T cell repertoires in COVID-19. Study summary: Some COVID-19 samples were acute and others convalescent; all came from the United States, Italy and Spain. T cells, B-cell-depleted T cells, or PBMCs supplied cDNA or gDNA.

V dropped 4 bases and J dropped 8; count of bases not matched to a gene: 6. Germline loops: CDR1 SGHDN, CDR2 FVKESK. The CDR3 is 13 amino acids. Authors' methods: From reference gene primer amplification, estimates of nucleated cell counts were derived. Only in-frame clones appear in the TCRdb table, and some are missing; sequencing was by immunoSEQ multiplex PCR. Clone size and the V and J calls come from that table; the DNA yielded D and trimming. This sample has about 140,000 clones, with about 90% found just once. This sequence originates from a man aged 60-69 years with active or convalescent COVID-19. The V call is TRBV14, the J call TRBJ1-2; 8 bases line up with TRBD1. Sequencing input: peripheral blood. The CDR3 DNA reads TGTGCCAGCAGCCCCCAGACAGGGGTCGGCTACACCTTC. Protein sequence: CASSPQTGVGYTF.